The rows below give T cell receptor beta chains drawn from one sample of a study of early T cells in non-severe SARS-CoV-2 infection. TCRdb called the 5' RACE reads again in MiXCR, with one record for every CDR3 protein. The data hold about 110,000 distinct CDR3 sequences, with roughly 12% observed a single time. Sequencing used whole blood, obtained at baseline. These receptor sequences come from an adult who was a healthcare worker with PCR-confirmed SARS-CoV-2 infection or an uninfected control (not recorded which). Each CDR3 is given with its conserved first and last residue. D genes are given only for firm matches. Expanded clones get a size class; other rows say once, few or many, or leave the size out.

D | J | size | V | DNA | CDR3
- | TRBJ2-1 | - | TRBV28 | TGTGCCAGCAGAGTAGGGGGTACCCCCTACAATGAGCAGTTCTTC | CASRVGGTPYNEQFF
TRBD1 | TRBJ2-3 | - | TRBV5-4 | TGTGCCAGCAGCCCCGACAGGGCGCAAGATACGCAGTATTTT | CASSPDRAQDTQYF
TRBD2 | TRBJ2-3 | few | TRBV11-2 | TGTGCCAGCAGGCCGACTAGCGGGGGAGTGGGGATCACAGATACGCAGTATTTT | CASRPTSGGVGITDTQYF
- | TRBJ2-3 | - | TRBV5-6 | TGTGCCAGCAGCTTGGGGGCAGAAATTACAGATACGCAGTATTTT | CASSLGAEITDTQYF
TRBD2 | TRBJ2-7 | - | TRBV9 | TGTGCCAGCAGCGGGGATAGCGGGGCCTCCACCTACGAGCAGTACTTC | CASSGDSGASTYEQYF
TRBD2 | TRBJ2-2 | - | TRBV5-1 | TGCGCCAGCAGCTTGGTCCCTAGCGGGAGGACGAACACCGGGGAGCTGTTTTTT | CASSLVPSGRTNTGELFF
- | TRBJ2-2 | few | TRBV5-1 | TGCGCCAGCAGCTCACTCAGGGGGAACACCGGGGAGCTGTTTTTT | CASSSLRGNTGELFF
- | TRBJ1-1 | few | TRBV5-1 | TGCGCCAGCAGCTCCTTGACAGGGAACACTGAAGCTTTCTTT | CASSSLTGNTEAFF
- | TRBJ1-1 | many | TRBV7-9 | TGTGCCAGCAGCTTACAGGGGCCGAACACTGAAGCTTTCTTT | CASSLQGPNTEAFF
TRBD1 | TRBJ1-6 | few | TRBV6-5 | TGTGCCAGCAGTCCCCGGCCCCAGGGGGCGACCTATAATTCACCCCTCCACTTT | CASSPRPQGATYNSPLHF
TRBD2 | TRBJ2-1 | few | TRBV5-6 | TGTGCCAGCAGCTTGGCGGGGGGGCCCCCCCCCTACAATGAGCAGTTCTTC | CASSLAGGPPPYNEQFF
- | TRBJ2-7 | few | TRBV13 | TGTGCCAGCAGCTTACAGGGGGGAGCCTACGAGCAGTACTTC | CASSLQGGAYEQYF
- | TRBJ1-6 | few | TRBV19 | TGTGCCAGTAGACATTCCGGGGCCCGGTATTCACCCCTCCACTTT | CASRHSGARYSPLHF
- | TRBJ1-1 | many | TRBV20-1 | TGCAGTGCTCCCACCCTTTCGACTGAAGCTTTCTTT | CSAPTLSTEAFF
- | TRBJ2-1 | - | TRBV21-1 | TGTGCCAGCAGCCCGGTCCGCAATGAGCAGTTCTTC | CASSPVRNEQFF
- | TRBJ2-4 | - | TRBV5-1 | TGCGCCAGCAGCCCGTTCCCTGGAGCCAAAAACATTCAGTACTTC | CASSPFPGAKNIQYF
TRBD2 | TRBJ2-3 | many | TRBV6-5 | TGTGCCAGCAGGCCGGGACTAGCGGGAAGGACAGATACGCAGTATTTT | CASRPGLAGRTDTQYF
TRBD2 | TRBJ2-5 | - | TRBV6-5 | TGTGCCAGCCGACTAGCGGGAGCTTGGCAGACCCAGTACTTC | CASRLAGAWQTQYF
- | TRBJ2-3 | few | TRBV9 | TGTGCCAGCAGCGTACAAGCCTACACAGATACGCAGTATTTT | CASSVQAYTDTQYF
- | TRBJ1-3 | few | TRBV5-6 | TGTGCCAGCAGCTTGGGACAGCTCTCTGGAAACACCATATATTTT | CASSLGQLSGNTIYF
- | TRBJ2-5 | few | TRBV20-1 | TGCAGTGCTCCTACAAAACGGGGGGCAGGTTTTTGGGAGACCCAGTACTTC | CSAPTKRGAGFWETQYF
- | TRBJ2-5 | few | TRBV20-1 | TGCAGTGCGCCCATGGGGACGGGTGAACGGGAGACCCAGTACTTC | CSAPMGTGERETQYF
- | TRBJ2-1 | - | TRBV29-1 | TGCAGCGTTCCCGGACAGAGCTCCTACAATGAGCAGTTCTTC | CSVPGQSSYNEQFF
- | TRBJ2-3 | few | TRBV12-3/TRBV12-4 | TGTGCCAGCAGCCTTCTGATGAGCACAGATACGCAGTATTTT | CASSLLMSTDTQYF
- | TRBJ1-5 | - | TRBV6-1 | TGTGCCAGCATAAGCAGTTATAGCAATCAGCCCCAGCATTTT | CASISSYSNQPQHF
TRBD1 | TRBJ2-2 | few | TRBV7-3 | TGTGCCAGCAGCTTACCACGGACAGGGGACACCGGGGAGCTGTTTTTT | CASSLPRTGDTGELFF
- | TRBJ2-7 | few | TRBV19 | TGTGCCAGTAGCCCCACGGGACTTTCCTACGAGCAGTACTTC | CASSPTGLSYEQYF
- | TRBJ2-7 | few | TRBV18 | TGTGCCAGCTCACCACCGAGAGGGGGGCGGGACGAGCAGTACTTC | CASSPPRGGRDEQYF
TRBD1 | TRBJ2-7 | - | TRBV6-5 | TGTGCCAGCAGCCCCCGGGACAGGAGCTCCTACGAGCAGTACTTC | CASSPRDRSSYEQYF
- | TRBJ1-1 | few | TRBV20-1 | TGCAGTGCCGGGGGGCGTGAAGCTTTCTTT | CSAGGREAFF
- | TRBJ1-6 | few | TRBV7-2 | TGTGCCAGCAGCAAAGCGAGGGGGAGCTCCTATAATTCACCCCTCCACTTT | CASSKARGSSYNSPLHF
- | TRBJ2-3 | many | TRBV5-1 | TGCGCCAGCAACCCTGGCGGGACTAGCACAGATACGCAGTATTTT | CASNPGGTSTDTQYF
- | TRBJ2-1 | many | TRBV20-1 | TGCAGTGCTAGAGATCACAGCTCCTACAATGAGCAGTTCTTC | CSARDHSSYNEQFF
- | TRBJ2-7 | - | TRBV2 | TGTGCCAGCAGTGGACAGGCTTCCTCCTACGAGCAGTACTTC | CASSGQASSYEQYF
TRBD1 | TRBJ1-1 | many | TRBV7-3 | TGTGCCAGCAGCTTTACAGGGGGCACTGAAGCTTTCTTT | CASSFTGGTEAFF
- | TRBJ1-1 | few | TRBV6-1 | TGTGCCAGCAGTGGGCCGGGGGCCATGAACACTGAAGCTTTCTTT | CASSGPGAMNTEAFF
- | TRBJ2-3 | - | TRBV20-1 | TGCAGTGCTAGAGACAGGGAGTCTTGGGTTGGGGATACGCAGTATTTT | CSARDRESWVGDTQYF
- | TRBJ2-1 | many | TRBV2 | TGTGCCAGCAGGGCCAGGCATGAGCAGTTCTTC | CASRARHEQFF
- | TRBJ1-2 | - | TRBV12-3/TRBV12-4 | TGTGCCAGCACCCCTGGGGGGATAGGATCCTATGGCTACACCTTC | CASTPGGIGSYGYTF
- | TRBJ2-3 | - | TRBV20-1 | TGCAGTGCTAGACGCCCTAGCACAGATACGCAGTATTTT | CSARRPSTDTQYF
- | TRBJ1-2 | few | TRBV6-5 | TGTGCCAGCAGAGAGCAGACTAACTATGGCTACACCTTC | CASREQTNYGYTF
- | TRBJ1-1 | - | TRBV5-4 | TGTGCCAGCAGCTTGACGCCAGGGATGCGGAACACTGAAGCTTTCTTT | CASSLTPGMRNTEAFF
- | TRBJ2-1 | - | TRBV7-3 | TGTGCCAGCAGCCAGACTGGAGCAAGCTCCTACAATGAGCAGTTCTTC | CASSQTGASSYNEQFF
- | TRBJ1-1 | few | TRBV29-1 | TGCAGCGGAGGACGGACAGCAAGGAACACTGAAGCTTTCTTT | CSGGRTARNTEAFF
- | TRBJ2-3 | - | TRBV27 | TGTGCCAGCAGTTTATTGGAGCATAGCACAGATACGCAGTATTTT | CASSLLEHSTDTQYF
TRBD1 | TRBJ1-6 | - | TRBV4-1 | TGCGCCAGCAGCTACGGACAGGGGGATTCACCCCTCCACTTT | CASSYGQGDSPLHF